This T cell receptor (beta chain) was obtained from a study of graft-versus-host responses after intestinal transplantation. Overall study: Transplantation in recipients was multivisceral, liver-intestinal, or isolated intestinal. All of the recipients had induction that used anti-thymocyte globulin, then tacrolimus and steroids for 2 to 3 years.

Method: immunoSEQ multiplex PCR; TCRdb's copy keeps in-frame clones and lacks some. The sample contains some 85,000 clones, more than 75% of which appear only once. Regarding the study as a whole: Circulating GvH clones peaking coincided with falling HvG clones soon after transplant.

This clone showed up just a few times. What it binds is unknown. The germline gives CDR1 MNHNS, CDR2 SASEGT. The CDR3 contains 15 residues. V lost 2 bases, J lost 5 bases, and 12 bases lay in between. The source of this sequence is a human donor who was the organ donor for an intestinal transplant. This sequence joins TRBV6-1 and TRBJ1-4, with TRBD1 as a possible D gene (6 bases). Material: unstimulated CD8+ T cells sorted from spleen or lymph node cells, obtained before transplant. The CDR3 reads CASSELGGGNEKLFF. CDR3 sequence (DNA): TGTGCCAGCAGTGAATTGGGAGGGGGGAATGAAAAACTGTTTTTT.